This T cell receptor (beta chain) was sequenced for a study of PD-1 blockade in classical Hodgkin lymphoma. The V and J ends lost 5 bases and 4 bases, in that order; junction bases with no gene match: 6. CDR1 and CDR2 from the germline V gene are MDHEN and SYDVKM. The CDR3 has 15 amino acids. All the patients suffered relapse after autologous stem cell transplantation, and brentuximab vedotin exposure differed. Only in-frame clones appear in the TCRdb table, and some are missing; sequencing was by immunoSEQ multiplex PCR. The sample has approximately 52,000 clones, around 75% seen once. As for this clone: Its antigen is unidentified.

Findings and caveats of the study: Complete responders matched newly diagnosed patients in baseline diversity.

The chain combines TRBV28 with TRBJ1-5; 9 bases fit TRBD1. The specimen comprised peripheral blood mononuclear cells (PBMCs), sampled before the second cycle of nivolumab. This clonotype originated in a human donor with classical Hodgkin lymphoma. This chain's CDR3 is CASSPGTGLNQPQHF. The CDR3 nucleotides read TGTGCCAGCAGTCCCGGGACAGGGTTGAATCAGCCCCAGCATTTT.